This T cell receptor beta chain appears in the sequencing data of a study of T cell clonality in common variable immunodeficiency. Findings and limits, study-wide: Links between repertoire features and CVID complications were heterogeneity-limited.

Per germline, CDR1 DFQATT and CDR2 SNEGSKA (reference sequence). V shed 5 bases, J shed 4 bases, and the junction held 3 bases outside the gene matches. The CDR3 totals 13 residues. This clone was found many times. Its target is unknown. The read ends 3 residues shy of where the CDR3 ends; the end is completed using the germline J gene. CVID and control samples used equivalent genomic DNA input. Repertoires were generated with immunoSEQ multiplex PCR, while TCRdb's copy carries only in-frame clones and drops some. There are around 55,000 clones in the sample, none observed a single time. Sequenced sample: peripheral blood mononuclear cells. V gene TRBV20-1 combines with J gene TRBJ2-5; TRBD2 aligns across 11 bases. The receptor was derived from a person aged 18 to 70 in good health. This CDR3 is CSAQTSGRETQYF. The CDR3 DNA, read in part, is TGCAGTGCTCAAACTAGCGGGAGAGAGACC.